This passage covers 8 T cell receptor beta chains from one sample sequenced in a study of cytomegalovirus exposure and HLA in healthy donors. With 60 Vbeta and 13 Jbeta primers, the PCR was carried out. Data came from immunoSEQ multiplex PCR; TCRdb stores just in-frame clones and leaves some out. The data contain roughly 280,000 clones, 72% of them seen just once; the ten biggest clones take up 2% to 2.5%. The sample comprised PBMCs. These receptors came from a female donor in good health and CMV-seronegative.

This clone came up a few times. This chain joins TRBV19 and TRBJ2-7, with D maybe TRBD1 (5 bases). CDR1 is LNHDA, CDR2 SQIVND, per germline (reference sequence). V was cut by 0 bases and J by 2 bases, with 8 bases left in between. This CDR3 has 14 residues. CDR3 protein: CASSIDDSPYEQYF. As DNA, the CDR3 is TGTGCCAGTAGTATAGATGACAGTCCCTACGAGCAGTACTTC.

J is TRBJ2-3 and V is TRBV11-2; 7 bases are shared with TRBD2. The germline V gene encodes CDR1 SGHAT and CDR2 FQNNGV. V lost 3 bases, J lost 2 bases, and 5 bases stayed unmatched. CDR3 length: 15 amino acids. The CDR3 spells CASSFAGAVTDTQYF. For the CDR3, the DNA is TGTGCCAGCAGCTTTGCGGGAGCGGTCACAGATACGCAGTATTTT.

The rearrangement links TRBV11-2 to TRBJ2-1; no firm D call. The length of the CDR3 is 15 residues. Germline loops: CDR1 SGHAT, CDR2 FQNNGV. Trimming took off 5 bases at V and 5 bases at J, with 16 bases between the two ends. Here the CDR3 DNA reads TGTGCCAGCAGCCCGAGACTCTCCGATAACAATGAGCAGTTCTTC. This sequence encodes CASSPRLSDNNEQFF.

The CDR3: CASSDGPSGKSYEQYF. DNA for the CDR3: TGTGCCAGCAGCGACGGCCCTAGCGGGAAATCTTACGAGCAGTACTTC. V gene TRBV5-4 combines with J gene TRBJ2-5; 9 bases are shared with TRBD2. The assigned J gene may be wrong: the sequence end matches TRBJ2-7 better. The CDR3 sequence is 16 residues long. Germline CDR1 is SGHNT and CDR2 is YYREEE (reference sequence).

The chain is built from TRBV6-5 and TRBJ2-3, with 9 bases that match TRBD2. With V trimmed by 6 bases and J by 5 bases, 6 bases remained unmatched. Germline V CDR1 and CDR2: MNHEY, SVGAGI. The length of the CDR3 is 14 residues. CDR3 residues: CASRMTSGRDTQYF. The CDR3 region has the DNA TGTGCCAGCAGGATGACTAGCGGTCGAGATACGCAGTATTTT.

The rearrangement links TRBV6-6 to TRBJ1-5, with D maybe TRBD1 (6 bases). V was pared by 6 bases and J by 6 bases, with 15 bases between. The CDR3 has 14 residues. CDR1 and CDR2 (germline): MNHNY, SVGAGI (reference sequence). CDR3 DNA: TGTGCCAGCAGGCTACAGGGCCCGGGTCAGCCCCAGCATTTT. Protein: CASRLQGPGQPQHF.

The chain employs TRBV30 and TRBJ1-1; TRBD1 aligns across 7 bases. V shed 0 bases, J shed 0 bases, and the junction held 19 bases outside the gene matches. This CDR3 spans 20 amino acids. Germline assignment: CDR1 GTSNPN and CDR2 SVGIG (reference sequence). Here the CDR3 DNA reads TGTGCCTGGAGTGTACGGCTCGGGGACAGAACTCGACCTATGAACACTGAAGCTTTCTTT. It translates to CAWSVRLGDRTRPMNTEAFF.

This rearrangement joins TRBV29-1 to TRBJ2-1; D perhaps matches TRBD1 (6 bases). V lost 7 bases and J lost 9, with 22 bases in between. There are 14 residues in the CDR3. CDR1 is SQVTM, CDR2 ANQGSEA, per germline. The CDR3 DNA sequence: TGCAGCGGAGCCCCAGGGACACCCGCTGGTGAGCAGTTCTTC. This sequence encodes CSGAPGTPAGEQFF.